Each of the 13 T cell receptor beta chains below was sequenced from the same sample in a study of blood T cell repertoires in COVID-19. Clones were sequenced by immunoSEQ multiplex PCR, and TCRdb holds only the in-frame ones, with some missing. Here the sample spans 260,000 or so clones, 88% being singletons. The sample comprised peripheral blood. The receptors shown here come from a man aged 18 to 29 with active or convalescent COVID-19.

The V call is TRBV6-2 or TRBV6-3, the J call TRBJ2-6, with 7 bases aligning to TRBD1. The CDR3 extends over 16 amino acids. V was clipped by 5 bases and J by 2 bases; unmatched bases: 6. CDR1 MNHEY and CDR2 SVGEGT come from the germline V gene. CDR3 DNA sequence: TGTGCCAGCAGTCGAAGACAGGGAGCTGGGGCCAACGTCCTGACTTTC. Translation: CASSRRQGAGANVLTF.

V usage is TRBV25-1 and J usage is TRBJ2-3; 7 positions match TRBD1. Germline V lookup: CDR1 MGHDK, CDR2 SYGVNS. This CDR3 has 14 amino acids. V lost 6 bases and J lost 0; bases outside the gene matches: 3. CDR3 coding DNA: TGTGCCAGCAGGGACAGGCTAAGCACAGATACGCAGTATTTT. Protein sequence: CASRDRLSTDTQYF. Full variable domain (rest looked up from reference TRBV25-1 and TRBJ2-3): EADIYQTPRYLVIGTGKKITLECSQTMGHDKMYWYQQDPGMELHLIHYSYGVNSTEKGDLSSESTVSRIRTEHFPLTLESARPSHTSQYLCASRDRLSTDTQYFGPGTRLTVL.

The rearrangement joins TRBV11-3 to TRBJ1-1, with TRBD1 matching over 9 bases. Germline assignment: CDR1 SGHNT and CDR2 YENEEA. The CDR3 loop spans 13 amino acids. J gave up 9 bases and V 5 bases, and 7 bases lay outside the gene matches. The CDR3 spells CASSQGQGNKAFF. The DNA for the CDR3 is TGTGCCAGCAGCCAGGGACAGGGCAACAAAGCTTTCTTT.

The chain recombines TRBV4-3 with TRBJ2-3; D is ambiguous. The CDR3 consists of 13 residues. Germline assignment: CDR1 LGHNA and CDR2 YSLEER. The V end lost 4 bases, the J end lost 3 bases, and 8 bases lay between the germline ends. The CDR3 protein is CASSPFPTDTQYF. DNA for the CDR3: TGCGCCAGCAGCCCCTTTCCTACAGATACGCAGTATTTT.

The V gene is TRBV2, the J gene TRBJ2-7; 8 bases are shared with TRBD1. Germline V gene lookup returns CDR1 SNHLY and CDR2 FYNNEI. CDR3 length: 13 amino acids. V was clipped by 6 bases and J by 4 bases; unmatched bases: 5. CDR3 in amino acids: CASRTGQGYEQYF. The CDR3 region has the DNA TGTGCCAGCAGGACTGGACAGGGATACGAGCAGTACTTC.

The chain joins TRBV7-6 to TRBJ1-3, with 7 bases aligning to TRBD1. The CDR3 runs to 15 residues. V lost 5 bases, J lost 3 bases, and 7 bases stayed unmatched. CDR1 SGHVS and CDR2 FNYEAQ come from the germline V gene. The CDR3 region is CASSDWGTVGNTIYF. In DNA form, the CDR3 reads TGTGCCAGCAGCGACTGGGGGACAGTTGGAAACACCATATATTTT.

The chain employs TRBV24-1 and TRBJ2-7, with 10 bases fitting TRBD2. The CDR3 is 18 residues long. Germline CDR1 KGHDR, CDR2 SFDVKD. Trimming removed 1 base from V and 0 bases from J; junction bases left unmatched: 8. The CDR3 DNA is TGTGCCACCAGTGATTTTTCTAGCGGGGGTAGTTCCTCCTACGAGCAGTACTTC. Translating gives CATSDFSSGGSSSYEQYF.

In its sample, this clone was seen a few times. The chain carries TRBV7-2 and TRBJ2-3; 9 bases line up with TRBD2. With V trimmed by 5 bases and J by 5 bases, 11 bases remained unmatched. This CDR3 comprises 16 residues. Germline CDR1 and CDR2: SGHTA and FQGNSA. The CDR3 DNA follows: TGTGCCAGCAGCATCTCTAGCGGGGCTTTGGGAGATACGCAGTATTTT. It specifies CASSISSGALGDTQYF.

DNA of the CDR3: TGTGCCAGCACCCTGACAGGGTTGGAGTTCTATGGCTACACCTTC. The encoded protein is CASTLTGLEFYGYTF. The chain joins TRBV2 to TRBJ1-2, with 7 bases matching TRBD1. Germline lookup yields CDR1 SNHLY and CDR2 FYNNEI. V shed 7 bases, J shed 4 bases, and the junction held 12 bases outside the gene matches. This CDR3 comprises 15 residues.

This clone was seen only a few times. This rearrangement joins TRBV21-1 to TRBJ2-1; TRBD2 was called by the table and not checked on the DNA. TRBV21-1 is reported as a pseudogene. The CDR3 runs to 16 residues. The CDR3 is CASSILRGPQLDEQFF. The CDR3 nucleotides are TGTGCCAGCAGCATCCTCCGAGGGCCTCAACTGGATGAGCAGTTCTTC.

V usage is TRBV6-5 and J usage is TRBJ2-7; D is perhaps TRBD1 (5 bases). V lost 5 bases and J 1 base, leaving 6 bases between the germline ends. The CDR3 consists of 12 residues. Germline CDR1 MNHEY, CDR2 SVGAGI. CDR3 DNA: TGTGCCAGCAGTCAGGGATCCTACGAGCAGTACTTC. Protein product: CASSQGSYEQYF.

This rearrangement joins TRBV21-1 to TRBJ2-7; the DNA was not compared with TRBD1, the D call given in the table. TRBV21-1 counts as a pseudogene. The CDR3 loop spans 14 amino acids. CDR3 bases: TGTGCCAGCAGCAAAGAGGCCAGGGCGGACGAGCAGTACTTC. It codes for CASSKEARADEQYF.

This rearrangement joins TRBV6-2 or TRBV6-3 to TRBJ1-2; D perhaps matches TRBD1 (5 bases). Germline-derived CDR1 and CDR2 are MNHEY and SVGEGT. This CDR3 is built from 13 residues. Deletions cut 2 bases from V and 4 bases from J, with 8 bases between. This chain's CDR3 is CASSYDSFYGYTF. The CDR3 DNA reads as TGTGCCAGCAGTTACGACAGTTTCTATGGCTACACCTTC.